These 26 T cell receptor beta chains came from one sample sequenced in a study of blood T cells in healthy people across ages. The authors ran a second PCR of about 6 to 11 cycles using a sample-barcoded 5' primer and a J-beta primer mix. TCRdb re-derived calls from the 5' RACE reads in MiXCR, one entry per CDR3 protein. The sample carries over 1,500,000 distinct CDR3 sequences, 49% recorded once. The sequenced material came from blood. These receptors originate from a woman in her thirties or forties in good health.

The chain uses TRBV20-1 and TRBJ1-2; 8 nucleotides agree with TRBD1. V lost 3 bases and J lost 8; bases outside the gene matches: 8. CDR3 length equals 13 residues. Germline V lookup: CDR1 DFQATT, CDR2 SNEGSKA (reference sequence). CDR3 nucleotides: TGCAGTGCTAGGGAGACAGGGGTCACAGGCTACACCTTC. Protein sequence: CSARETGVTGYTF.

V and J are TRBV6-1 and TRBJ1-4; TRBD1 matches 9 bases. Trimming at V came to 6 bases and at J to 7 bases, leaving 9 bases not matched to a gene. The CDR3 consists of 15 residues. The germline CDR1 and CDR2 sequences are MNHNS and SASEGT. The CDR3 loop reads CASSSQGALSEKLFF. CDR3 in DNA: TGTGCCAGCAGCTCACAGGGGGCGCTTAGTGAAAAACTGTTTTTT.

As for this clonotype: One end of the junction is discordant with germline, which a read error may explain. The chain links TRBV20-1 to TRBJ2-5; D remains unclear. The CDR3 is made up of 14 amino acids. Germline CDR1 DFQATT, CDR2 SNEGSKA (reference sequence). The CDR3 region is CSAPSESRQEAQYF. For the CDR3, the DNA is TGCAGTGCTCCCAGTGAAAGCAGGCAAGAGGCCCAGTACTTC.

V gene TRBV4-3 combines with J gene TRBJ1-2, with D unresolved. Trimming left V 0 bases short and J 1 base short, with 12 bases between. There are 16 residues in the CDR3. CDR1 LGHNA and CDR2 YSLEER come from the germline V gene. The CDR3 DNA reads as TGCGCCAGCAGCCAAGATTCCCCGGGTTTTAACTATGGCTACACCTTC. Translation: CASSQDSPGFNYGYTF.

This clonotype was counted a single time. CDR3 sequence: CASSSEIDQPQHF. DNA of the CDR3: TGTGCCAGCAGCAGCGAGATCGATCAGCCCCAGCATTTT. The J gene is TRBJ1-5, the V gene TRBV9; D is unresolved. CDR1 is SGDLS and CDR2 is YYNGEE in the germline V gene. The CDR3 totals 13 residues. Trimming pared 4 bases from V and 5 bases from J, leaving 10 bases between.

The chain employs TRBV24-1 and TRBJ2-1, with 8 nucleotides matching TRBD2. The CDR3 has 14 residues. With V trimmed by 8 bases and J by 7 bases, 9 bases remained unmatched. CDR1 KGHDR and CDR2 SFDVKD come from the germline V gene. The CDR3 loop is CATMQRGGPNEQFF. The CDR3 DNA reads TGTGCCACCATGCAACGGGGGGGCCCTAATGAGCAGTTCTTC.

V gene TRBV18 combines with J gene TRBJ2-7; weak D call: TRBD1 (6 bases). Germline V gene lookup returns CDR1 KGHSH and CDR2 LQKENI. V lost 4 bases, J lost 4 bases, and 14 bases lay in between. The CDR3 totals 14 residues. The CDR3 DNA sequence: TGTGCCAGCTCACGAATTATGGACAGTTACGAGCAGTACTTC. The encoded protein is CASSRIMDSYEQYF.

This clonotype was detected only a few times. The CDR3 sequence is CSAITPAVVDQETQYF. CDR3 nucleotides: TGCAGTGCTATCACCCCAGCGGTGGTGGATCAAGAGACCCAGTACTTC. The rearrangement links TRBV20-1 to TRBJ2-5; D is perhaps TRBD2 (5 bases). Trimming shortened V by 4 bases and J by 2 bases, and 20 bases separated the two germline ends. The CDR3 has 16 amino acids. Germline CDR1 DFQATT, CDR2 SNEGSKA (reference sequence).

The V call is TRBV5-6, the J call TRBJ2-5, with a possible D match to TRBD1 (6 bases). The germline gives CDR1 SGHDT, CDR2 YYEEEE. With 3 bases removed from V and 2 bases from J, the gap between germline ends came to 14 bases. The CDR3 has 15 residues. CDR3 DNA: TGTGCCAGCAGCTACACAGGGACCCCACAAGAGACCCAGTACTTC. It is translated as CASSYTGTPQETQYF. Full variable domain (missing parts from reference TRBV5-6 and TRBJ2-5): DAGVTQSPTHLIKTRGQQVTLRCSPKSGHDTVSWYQQALGQGPQFIFQYYEEEERQRGNFPDRFSGHQFPNYSSELNVNALLLGDSALYLCASSYTGTPQETQYFGPGTRLLVL.

V is TRBV20-1 and J is TRBJ1-2; D unclear. The germline V gene encodes CDR1 DFQATT and CDR2 SNEGSKA (reference sequence). The CDR3 is 10 amino acids. The V end lost 6 bases, the J end lost 7 bases, and 9 bases lay between the germline ends. In DNA, the CDR3 is TGCAGTGCCTGGGAGGGTGGCTACACCTTC. It specifies CSAWEGGYTF.

In this sample, this clonotype turned up many times. The gene calls are TRBV5-1 and TRBJ2-7, with a weak D call TRBD2 (5 bases). Trimming took 0 bases from V and 3 from J, leaving 10 bases between them. The CDR3 is 14 residues long. CDR1 SGHRS and CDR2 YFSETQ come from the germline V gene. This CDR3 is CASSLEEAGYEQYF. Written as DNA, the CDR3 is TGCGCCAGCAGCTTGGAGGAGGCAGGCTACGAGCAGTACTTC.

This clonotype occurred a few times. The rearrangement joins TRBV28 to TRBJ2-5; D unresolved. The CDR3 contains 14 residues. CDR1 and CDR2 (germline): MDHEN, SYDVKM. The V and J ends lost 11 bases and 4 bases respectively, with 20 bases between them. Written as DNA, the CDR3 is TGTGCCGTTGCTAGAAACCCATTCCGAGAGACCCAGTACTTC. Its translation is CAVARNPFRETQYF.

This clonotype was seen many times. This sequence joins TRBV6-4 and TRBJ2-1; TRBD1 matches at 8 bases. Germline CDR1 is MRHNA and CDR2 is SNTAGT. V gave up 5 bases and J gave up 8 bases; unmatched junction bases: 11. This CDR3 comprises 15 residues. This CDR3 reads CASSFFGQGGYEQFF. CDR3 nucleotides: TGTGCCAGCAGTTTTTTCGGACAGGGTGGGTATGAGCAGTTCTTC.

This clonotype has a handful of counts. In DNA, the CDR3 is TGTGCCAGCAGCTATGGGACAGTGGGAGGGCAGTACTTC. This translates into CASSYGTVGGQYF. V gene TRBV5-6 combines with J gene TRBJ2-4; D may correspond to TRBD1 or TRBD2 (7 bases each). V was cut by 3 bases and J by 13 bases, with 17 bases left in between. CDR1 is SGHDT and CDR2 is YYEEEE in the germline V gene. The CDR3 totals 13 residues.

In its sample, this clonotype was seen a few times. The genes are TRBV4-3 and TRBJ2-3; 14 nucleotides line up with TRBD2. CDR1 is LGHNA, CDR2 YSLEER, per germline. CDR3 length: 16 residues. V dropped 0 bases and J dropped 10; count of bases not matched to a gene: 6. In DNA form, the CDR3 reads TGCGCCAGCAGCCAAGATCAAGGACTAGCGGGGGGCCCGCAGTATTTT. Its translation: CASSQDQGLAGGPQYF.

The chain combines TRBV6-6 with TRBJ2-7; D possibly corresponds to TRBD2 (5 bases). The CDR3 sequence is 14 residues long. CDR1 and CDR2 (germline): MNHNY, SVGAGI (reference sequence). Trimming took off 2 bases at V and 4 bases at J, with 12 bases between the two ends. The CDR3 sequence is CASSYGRGEYEQYF. The CDR3 DNA is TGTGCCAGCAGTTACGGACGGGGAGAATACGAGCAGTACTTC.

In its sample, this clonotype was seen a few times. V and J are TRBV29-1 and TRBJ2-5; D might be TRBD1 (6 bases). The CDR3 has 12 amino acids. V lost 1 base and J 11 bases, leaving 14 bases between the germline ends. CDR1 is SQVTM and CDR2 is ANQGSEA in the germline V gene. The CDR3 loop is CSVEVGQPRQYF. The CDR3 nucleotides are TGCAGCGTTGAAGTCGGACAGCCCAGGCAGTACTTC.

The chain couples TRBV28 to TRBJ2-1; D not certain. Trimming removed 0 bases from V and 4 bases from J, with 1 base in between. Germline values: CDR1 MDHEN, CDR2 SYDVKM. CDR3 length equals 12 residues. The chain's CDR3 is CASSLWYNEQFF. The CDR3 DNA is TGTGCCAGCAGTTTATGGTACAATGAGCAGTTCTTC.

As regards this clonotype: It may be a read error: a sequence one base away is much more abundant. The genes are TRBV29-1 and TRBJ2-5; 8 bases agree with TRBD2. CDR3 length: 15 residues. V gave up 7 bases and J gave up 5 bases; unmatched junction bases: 15. The germline gives CDR1 SQVTM, CDR2 ANQGSEA. DNA of the CDR3: TGCAGCGCCCGGCGGGGGGCTACTGAGTCGGAGACCCAGTACTTC. This encodes CSARRGATESETQYF. Supplemented by reference TRBV29-1 and TRBJ2-5, the full variable domain reads SAVISQKPSRDICQRGTSLTIQCQVDSQVTMMFWYRQQPGQSLTLIATANQGSEATYESGFVIDKFPISRPNLTFSTLTVSNMSPEDSSIYLCSARRGATESETQYFGPGTRLLVL.

The chain joins TRBV9 to TRBJ2-7; D gene ambiguous. In germline, CDR1 is SGDLS, CDR2 YYNGEE. V dropped 4 bases and J dropped 1 base, with 12 bases sitting between them. The CDR3 length is 14 residues. The CDR3 here is CASSTLSPSYEQYF. The CDR3 coding sequence is TGTGCCAGCAGCACTCTTAGCCCTTCCTACGAGCAGTACTTC.

The chain links TRBV6-2 or TRBV6-3 to TRBJ2-3; 7 bases line up with TRBD1. The CDR3 sequence is 16 residues long. The J segment lost 5 bases and the V segment lost 3 bases, leaving 11 bases of the junction unmatched. The V gene's germline CDR1 is MNHEY and CDR2 SVGEGT. CDR3 coding DNA: TGTGCCAGCAGTTATAGCCCTGAGGGGGCTTTAGATACGCAGTATTTT. It translates to CASSYSPEGALDTQYF.

This clonotype was counted only a few times. This chain links TRBV7-2 with TRBJ1-2, with D hard to call. V lost 5 bases and J lost 1, with 8 bases in between. This CDR3 contains 13 residues. The germline V gene has CDR1 SGHTA and CDR2 FQGNSA. Written as DNA, the CDR3 is TGTGCCAGCAGCGAACAGCTTAACTATGGCTACACCTTC. Amino acids: CASSEQLNYGYTF.

The chain carries TRBV6-2 or TRBV6-3 and TRBJ2-1; D unresolved. Trimming removed 6 bases at V and 10 bases at J, with 10 bases between. CDR1 is MNHEY, CDR2 SVGEGT, per germline. This CDR3 has 11 residues. CDR3: CASSSETEQFF. In DNA form, the CDR3 reads TGTGCCAGCAGCTCTGAAACAGAGCAGTTCTTC.

This chain uses TRBV15 with TRBJ1-6, with D uncertain. CDR1 is LNHNV and CDR2 is YYDKDF in the germline V gene (reference sequence). The V end was cut by 0 bases, the J end by 7 bases, with 10 bases between. This CDR3 has 15 amino acids. CDR3 sequence reads: CATSRDLAENSPLHF. The CDR3 DNA reads as TGTGCCACCAGCAGAGATTTGGCAGAGAATTCACCCCTCCACTTT.

V gene TRBV18 combines with J gene TRBJ2-7, with TRBD1 identical over 11 bases. The DNA end favors TRBJ2-4, so the J call may be wrong. The germline CDR1 and CDR2 sequences are KGHSH and LQKENI. This CDR3 has 15 residues. Here the CDR3 DNA reads TGTGCCAGCTCACCTCGGACAGGGGGCTGGAACATTCAGTACTTC. This sequence encodes CASSPRTGGWNIQYF.

The chain links TRBV4-1 to TRBJ2-7; 8 bases are shared with TRBD1. Germline CDR1 reads MGHRA; CDR2 reads YSYEKL. The CDR3 spans 17 residues. Trimming removed 0 bases from V and 7 bases from J; junction bases left unmatched: 14. This CDR3 is CASSQEPGTGIYNEQYF. In DNA, the CDR3 is TGCGCCAGCAGCCAAGAGCCCGGGACAGGTATTTACAATGAGCAGTACTTC.